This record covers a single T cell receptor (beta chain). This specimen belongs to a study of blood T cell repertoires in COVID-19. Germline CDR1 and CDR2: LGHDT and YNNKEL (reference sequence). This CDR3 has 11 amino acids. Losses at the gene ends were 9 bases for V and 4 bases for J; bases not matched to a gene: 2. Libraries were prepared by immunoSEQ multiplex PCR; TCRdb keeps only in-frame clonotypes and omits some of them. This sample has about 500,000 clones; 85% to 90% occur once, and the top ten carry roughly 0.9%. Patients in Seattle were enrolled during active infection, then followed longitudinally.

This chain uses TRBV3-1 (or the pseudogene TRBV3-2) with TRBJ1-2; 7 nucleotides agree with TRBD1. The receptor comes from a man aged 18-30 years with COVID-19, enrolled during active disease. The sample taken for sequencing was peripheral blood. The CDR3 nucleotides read TGTGCCAGAGGGACAGCCTATGGCTACACCTTC. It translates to CARGTAYGYTF.